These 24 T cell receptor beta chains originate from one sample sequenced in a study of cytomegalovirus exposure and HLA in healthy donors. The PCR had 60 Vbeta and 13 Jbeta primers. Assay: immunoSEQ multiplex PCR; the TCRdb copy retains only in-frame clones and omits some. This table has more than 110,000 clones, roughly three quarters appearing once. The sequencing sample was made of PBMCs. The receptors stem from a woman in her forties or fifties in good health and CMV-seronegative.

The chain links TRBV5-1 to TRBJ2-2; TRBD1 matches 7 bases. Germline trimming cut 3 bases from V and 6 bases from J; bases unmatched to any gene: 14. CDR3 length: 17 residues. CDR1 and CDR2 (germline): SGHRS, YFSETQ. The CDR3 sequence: CASSSHSRGNLAGELFF. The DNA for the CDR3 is TGCGCCAGCAGCTCCCACTCCAGGGGGAATTTGGCCGGGGAGCTGTTTTTT.

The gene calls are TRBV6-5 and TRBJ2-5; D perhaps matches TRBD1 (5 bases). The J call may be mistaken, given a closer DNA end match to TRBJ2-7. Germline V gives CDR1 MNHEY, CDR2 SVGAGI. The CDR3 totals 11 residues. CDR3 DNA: TGTGCCAGCGCAGGGCCCTACGAGCAGTACTTC. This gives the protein CASAGPYEQYF.

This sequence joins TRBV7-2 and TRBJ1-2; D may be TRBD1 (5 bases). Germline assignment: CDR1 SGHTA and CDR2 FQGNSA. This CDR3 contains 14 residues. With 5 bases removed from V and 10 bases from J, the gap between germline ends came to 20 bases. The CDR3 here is CASSPAGRDVFYTF. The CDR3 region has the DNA TGTGCCAGCAGCCCAGCGGGCAGGGACGTATTCTACACCTTC.

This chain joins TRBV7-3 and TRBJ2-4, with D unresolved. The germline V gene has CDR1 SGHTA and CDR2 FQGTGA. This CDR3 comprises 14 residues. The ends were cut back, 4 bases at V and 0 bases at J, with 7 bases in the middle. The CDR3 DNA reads TGTGCCAGCAGCTCCTCCCTAGCCAAAAACATTCAGTACTTC. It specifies CASSSSLAKNIQYF.

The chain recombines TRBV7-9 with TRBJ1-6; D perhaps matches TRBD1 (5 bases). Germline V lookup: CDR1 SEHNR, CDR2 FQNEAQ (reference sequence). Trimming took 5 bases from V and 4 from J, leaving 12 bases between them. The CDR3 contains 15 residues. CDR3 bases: TGTGCCAGCAGCCCGACAGCTTTTTATAATTCACCCCTCCACTTT. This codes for CASSPTAFYNSPLHF.

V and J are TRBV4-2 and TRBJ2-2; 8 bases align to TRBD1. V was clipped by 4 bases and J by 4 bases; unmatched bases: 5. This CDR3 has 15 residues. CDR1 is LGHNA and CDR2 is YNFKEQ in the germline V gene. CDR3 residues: CASSPRDRSTGELFF. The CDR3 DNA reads TGTGCCAGCAGCCCGAGGGACAGGAGCACCGGGGAGCTGTTTTTT.

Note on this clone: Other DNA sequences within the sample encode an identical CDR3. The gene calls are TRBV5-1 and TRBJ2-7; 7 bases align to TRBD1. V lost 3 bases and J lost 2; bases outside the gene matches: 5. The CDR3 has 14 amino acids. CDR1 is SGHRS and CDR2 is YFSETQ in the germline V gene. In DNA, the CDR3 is TGCGCCAGCAGCTCTCGACAGGGCCCCTACGAGCAGTACTTC. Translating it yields CASSSRQGPYEQYF.

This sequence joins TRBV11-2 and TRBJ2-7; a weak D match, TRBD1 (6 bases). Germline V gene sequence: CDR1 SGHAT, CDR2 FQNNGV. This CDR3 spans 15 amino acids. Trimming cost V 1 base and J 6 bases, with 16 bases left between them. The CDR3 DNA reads TGTGCCAGCAGCTTAGCAAACAGGGAAGTGAGCGAGCAGTACTTC. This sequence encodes CASSLANREVSEQYF.

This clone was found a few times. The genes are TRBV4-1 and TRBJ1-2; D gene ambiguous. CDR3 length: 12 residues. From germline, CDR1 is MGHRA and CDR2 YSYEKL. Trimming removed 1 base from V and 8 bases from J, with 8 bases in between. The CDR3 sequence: CASSQAGYGYTF. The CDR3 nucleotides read TGCGCCAGCAGCCAAGCCGGTTACGGCTACACCTTC.

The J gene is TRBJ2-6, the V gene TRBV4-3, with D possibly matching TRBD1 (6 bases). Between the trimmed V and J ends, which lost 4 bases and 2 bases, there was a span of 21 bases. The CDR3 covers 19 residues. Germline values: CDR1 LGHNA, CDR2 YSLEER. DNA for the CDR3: TGCGCCAGCAGCCGCACGATCTTACAGGGAAAGACTGGGGCCAACGTCCTGACTTTC. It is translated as CASSRTILQGKTGANVLTF.

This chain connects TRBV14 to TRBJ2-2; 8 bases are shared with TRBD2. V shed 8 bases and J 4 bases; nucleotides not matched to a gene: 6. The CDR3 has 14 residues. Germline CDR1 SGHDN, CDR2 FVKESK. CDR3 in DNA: TGTGCCAGCCGCGGGGGGTCACCCACCGGGGAGCTGTTTTTT. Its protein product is CASRGGSPTGELFF.

In nucleotides, the CDR3 is TGCGCCAGCAGCCAAGATCTGGGACAGGGAAATGAAAAACTGTTTTTT. Its protein is CASSQDLGQGNEKLFF. This chain joins TRBV4-3 and TRBJ1-4; TRBD1 matches at 9 bases. The ends lost 0 bases at V and 5 bases at J; junction bases unmatched: 4. Germline lookup yields CDR1 LGHNA and CDR2 YSLEER. The CDR3 spans 16 residues.

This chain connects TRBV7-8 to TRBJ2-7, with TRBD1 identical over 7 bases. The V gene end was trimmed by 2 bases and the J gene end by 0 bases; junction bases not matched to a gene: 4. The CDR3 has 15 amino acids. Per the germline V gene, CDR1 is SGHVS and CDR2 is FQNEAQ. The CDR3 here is CASSLRQGISYEQYF. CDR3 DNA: TGTGCCAGCAGCTTAAGACAGGGAATCTCCTACGAGCAGTACTTC.

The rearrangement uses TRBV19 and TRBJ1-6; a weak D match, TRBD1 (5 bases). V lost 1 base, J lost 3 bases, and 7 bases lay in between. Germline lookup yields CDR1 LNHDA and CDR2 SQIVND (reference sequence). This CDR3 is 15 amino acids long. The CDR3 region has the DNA TGTGCCAGTAGTATAGTGGGGGGCTATAATTCACCCCTCCACTTT. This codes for CASSIVGGYNSPLHF.

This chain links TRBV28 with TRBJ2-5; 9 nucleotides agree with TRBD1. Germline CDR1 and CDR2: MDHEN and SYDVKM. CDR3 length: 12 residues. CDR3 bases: TGTGGGAGTACAGGGGGCGGAGAGACCCAGTACTTC. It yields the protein CGSTGGGETQYF.

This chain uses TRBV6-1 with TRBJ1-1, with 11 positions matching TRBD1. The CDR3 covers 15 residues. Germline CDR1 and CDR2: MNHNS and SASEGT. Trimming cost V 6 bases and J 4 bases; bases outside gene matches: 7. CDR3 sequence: CASRRTGGERTEAFF. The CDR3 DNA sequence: TGTGCCAGCAGACGGACAGGGGGCGAACGCACTGAAGCTTTCTTT.

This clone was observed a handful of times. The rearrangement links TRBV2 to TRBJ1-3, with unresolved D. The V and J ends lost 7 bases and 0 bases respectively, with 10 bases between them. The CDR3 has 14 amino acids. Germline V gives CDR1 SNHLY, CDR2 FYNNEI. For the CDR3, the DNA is TGTGCCAGCAAGACATACTTCTCTGGAAACACCATATATTTT. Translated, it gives CASKTYFSGNTIYF.

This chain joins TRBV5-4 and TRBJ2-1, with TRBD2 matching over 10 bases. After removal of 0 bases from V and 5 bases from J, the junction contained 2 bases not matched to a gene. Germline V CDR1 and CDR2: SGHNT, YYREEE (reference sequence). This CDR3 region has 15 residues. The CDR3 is CASSLEGLANNEQFF. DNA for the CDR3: TGTGCCAGCAGCTTGGAGGGACTAGCGAACAATGAGCAGTTCTTC. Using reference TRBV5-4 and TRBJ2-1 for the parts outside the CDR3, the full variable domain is ETGVTQSPTHLIKTRGQQVTLRCSSQSGHNTVSWYQQALGQGPQFIFQYYREEENGRGNFPPRFSGLQFPNYSSELNVNALELDDSALYLCASSLEGLANNEQFFGPGTRLTVL.

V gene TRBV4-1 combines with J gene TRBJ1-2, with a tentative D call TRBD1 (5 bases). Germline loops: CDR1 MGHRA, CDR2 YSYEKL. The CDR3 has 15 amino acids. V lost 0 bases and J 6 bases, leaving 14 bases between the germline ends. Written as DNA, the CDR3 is TGCGCCAGCAGCCAAGAAGGGGCAGGGTCGGATGGCTACACCTTC. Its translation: CASSQEGAGSDGYTF.

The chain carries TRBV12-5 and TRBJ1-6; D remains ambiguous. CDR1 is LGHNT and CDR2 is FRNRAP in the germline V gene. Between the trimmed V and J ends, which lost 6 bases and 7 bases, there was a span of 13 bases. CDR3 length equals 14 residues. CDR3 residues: CASGEGGTNSPLHF. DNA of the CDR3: TGTGCTAGTGGGGAGGGAGGAACGAATTCACCCCTCCACTTT.

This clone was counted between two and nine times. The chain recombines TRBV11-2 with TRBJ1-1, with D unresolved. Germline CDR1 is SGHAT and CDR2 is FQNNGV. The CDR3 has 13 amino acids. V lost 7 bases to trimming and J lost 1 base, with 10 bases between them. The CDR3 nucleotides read TGTGCCAGCACCTTTCGCGGGAACACTGAAGCTTTCTTT. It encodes CASTFRGNTEAFF.

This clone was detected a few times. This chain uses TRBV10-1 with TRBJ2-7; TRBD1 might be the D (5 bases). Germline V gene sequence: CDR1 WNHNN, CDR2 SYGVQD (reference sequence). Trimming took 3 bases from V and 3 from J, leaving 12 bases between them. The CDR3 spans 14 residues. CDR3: CASSDHRTLYEQYF. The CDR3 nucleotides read TGCGCCAGCAGTGACCACAGGACCCTCTACGAGCAGTACTTC.

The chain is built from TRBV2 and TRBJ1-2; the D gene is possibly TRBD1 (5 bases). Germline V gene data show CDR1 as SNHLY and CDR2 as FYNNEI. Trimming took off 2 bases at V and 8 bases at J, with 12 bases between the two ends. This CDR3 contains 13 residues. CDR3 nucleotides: TGTGCCAGCAGTGAATTGGGGGGGAAGGGCTACACCTTC. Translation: CASSELGGKGYTF.

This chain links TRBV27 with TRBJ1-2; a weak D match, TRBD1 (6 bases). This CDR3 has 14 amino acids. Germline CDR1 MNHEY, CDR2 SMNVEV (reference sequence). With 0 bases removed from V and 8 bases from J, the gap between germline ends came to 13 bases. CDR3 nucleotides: TGTGCCAGCAGTTTATCGGCGAGGGGGAACGGCTACACCTTC. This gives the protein CASSLSARGNGYTF.